These T cell receptor beta chains were read from a single sample in a study of technical replicates of blood from several donors. Libraries were prepared by immunoSEQ multiplex PCR; TCRdb keeps only in-frame clonotypes and omits some of them. The sample has tens of thousands of clones; around 88% are singletons. The sequencing input was PBMCs. The receptor source for this set is a human donor in good health. Some clones in this sample may be carry-over from other donors' samples. Each CDR3 is given with its conserved first and last residue. The order of the fields is J gene, V gene, CDR3 protein.

j_gene: TRBJ2-1; v_gene: TRBV4-2; CDR3aa: CASSQDPSGGGYNEQFF
j_gene: TRBJ2-7; v_gene: TRBV7-2; CDR3aa: CASSGGQGPYEQYF
j_gene: TRBJ1-2; v_gene: TRBV10-3; CDR3aa: CAISESAMRSNYGYTF
j_gene: TRBJ2-7; v_gene: TRBV2; CDR3aa: CASSRLAGGHYEQYF
j_gene: TRBJ2-3; v_gene: TRBV5-6; CDR3aa: CASSSVTGITSDTQYF
j_gene: TRBJ2-7; v_gene: TRBV6-5; CDR3aa: CASSSTGTSAYEQYF
j_gene: TRBJ2-1; v_gene: TRBV5-1; CDR3aa: CASSAGTLNEQFF
j_gene: TRBJ2-2; v_gene: TRBV5-1; CDR3aa: CASSLGDRGRTGELFF
j_gene: TRBJ2-1; v_gene: TRBV5-1; CDR3aa: CASSLDTSYNEQFF
j_gene: TRBJ2-1; v_gene: TRBV5-1; CDR3aa: CASTQDSSYNEQFF
j_gene: TRBJ2-7; v_gene: TRBV5-1; CDR3aa: CASSQDSPLGEQYF
j_gene: TRBJ1-1; v_gene: TRBV5-6; CDR3aa: CASITLGGGLTNTEAFF
j_gene: TRBJ1-2; v_gene: TRBV5-4; CDR3aa: CASSSGQGNYGYTF
j_gene: TRBJ1-1; v_gene: TRBV4-1; CDR3aa: CASSQAQDTEAFF
j_gene: TRBJ2-7; v_gene: TRBV15; CDR3aa: CATSRVRDRGTIYEQYF
j_gene: TRBJ2-7; v_gene: TRBV5-1; CDR3aa: CASSFLLAGFSYEQYF
j_gene: TRBJ2-7; v_gene: TRBV11-2; CDR3aa: CASSLGTRNYEQYF
j_gene: TRBJ2-1; v_gene: TRBV5-6; CDR3aa: CASSFQGSNEQFF
j_gene: TRBJ2-5; v_gene: TRBV19; CDR3aa: CASSDTQGETQYF
j_gene: TRBJ2-1; v_gene: TRBV7-2; CDR3aa: CASSLRLAGGPYNEQFF
j_gene: TRBJ2-5; v_gene: TRBV7-9; CDR3aa: CASSGRGQVQETQYF
j_gene: TRBJ2-1; v_gene: TRBV9; CDR3aa: CASSSSRQGSYNEQFF
j_gene: TRBJ1-2; v_gene: TRBV18; CDR3aa: CASSRGRDSYGYTF
j_gene: TRBJ1-6; v_gene: TRBV19; CDR3aa: CASSRGFHSPLHF
j_gene: TRBJ2-4; v_gene: TRBV7-5; CDR3aa: CARSLASGRCIQYF
j_gene: TRBJ1-4; v_gene: TRBV6-5; CDR3aa: CASSDGQWNEKLFF
j_gene: TRBJ1-4; v_gene: TRBV19; CDR3aa: CASSIGQGTKNEKLFF
j_gene: TRBJ2-1; v_gene: TRBV7-6; CDR3aa: CASSLVGQSFNEQFF
j_gene: TRBJ1-3; v_gene: TRBV30; CDR3aa: CAWSSGAGNTIYF
j_gene: TRBJ1-1; v_gene: TRBV6-6; CDR3aa: CASPRVGRGQNTEAFF
j_gene: TRBJ1-1; v_gene: TRBV7-2; CDR3aa: CASISGRGNTEAFF
j_gene: TRBJ2-7; v_gene: TRBV25-1; CDR3aa: CASKGTVNYEQYF
j_gene: TRBJ2-5; v_gene: TRBV7-3; CDR3aa: CASSLGAGREHQETQYF
j_gene: TRBJ2-3; v_gene: TRBV20-1; CDR3aa: CSARTGDTQYF
j_gene: TRBJ2-7; v_gene: TRBV5-1; CDR3aa: CASSLYGTSGGPVYEQYF
j_gene: TRBJ2-3; v_gene: TRBV7-3; CDR3aa: CASSPAGAADTQYF
j_gene: TRBJ2-5; v_gene: TRBV9; CDR3aa: CASSVELATQETQYF
j_gene: TRBJ1-6; v_gene: TRBV19; CDR3aa: CASSINTDNNSPLHF
j_gene: TRBJ1-1; v_gene: TRBV7-3; CDR3aa: CASSSDRVAEAFF
j_gene: TRBJ2-5; v_gene: TRBV5-6; CDR3aa: CASRQGVETQYF
j_gene: TRBJ1-1; v_gene: TRBV5-1; CDR3aa: CASFASGGYTEAFF
j_gene: TRBJ1-2; v_gene: TRBV18; CDR3aa: CASSRETGGDYYGYTF
j_gene: TRBJ2-7; v_gene: TRBV30; CDR3aa: CAWSLPPGSYEQYF
j_gene: TRBJ1-6; v_gene: TRBV6-1; CDR3aa: CASNLQGAYNSPLHF
j_gene: TRBJ1-1; v_gene: TRBV18; CDR3aa: CASSSAGTGSTEAFF
j_gene: TRBJ2-2; v_gene: TRBV27; CDR3aa: CASSFRSSAGGLPNTGELFF
j_gene: TRBJ2-1; v_gene: TRBV19; CDR3aa: CASNAGTWNEQFF
j_gene: TRBJ2-4; v_gene: TRBV5-8; CDR3aa: CASSGGQGKENIQYF
j_gene: TRBJ2-1; v_gene: TRBV9; CDR3aa: CASSVGQREYNEQFF
j_gene: TRBJ1-6; v_gene: TRBV7-9; CDR3aa: CASASQSSYNSPLHF
j_gene: TRBJ1-1; v_gene: TRBV7-9; CDR3aa: CASSRGQGPPNTEAFF
j_gene: TRBJ2-2; v_gene: TRBV19; CDR3aa: CASRTDTGELFF
j_gene: TRBJ1-4; v_gene: TRBV5-6; CDR3aa: CASSPTSNNEKLFF
j_gene: TRBJ1-2; v_gene: TRBV6-1; CDR3aa: CASSELTGDRGYTF
j_gene: TRBJ1-1; v_gene: TRBV5-1; CDR3aa: CASSGGTGNTEAFF
j_gene: TRBJ1-1; v_gene: TRBV29-1; CDR3aa: CSVELTGAGTEAFF
j_gene: TRBJ2-2; v_gene: TRBV10-3; CDR3aa: CAINSPTGLGFGTGELFF
j_gene: TRBJ2-2; v_gene: TRBV9; CDR3aa: CASSVASRANTGELFF